The 18 T cell receptor beta chains given below trace back to one sample, sequenced in a study of blood T cells in healthy people across ages. The second PCR ran roughly 7 to 11 cycles with a sample-barcoded 5' primer and J-beta primers. TCRdb reprocessed the 5' RACE reads with MiXCR, giving one entry per CDR3 protein. This repertoire shows approximately 800,000 distinct CDR3 sequences, 58% found once; its top ten account for approximately 21%. The source material was blood. All receptors derive from a man under 40 in good health.

The rearrangement uses TRBV7-2 and TRBJ2-1; 11 bases agree with TRBD2. J was trimmed by 7 bases and V by 6 bases; bases with no gene match: 5. This CDR3 comprises 14 residues. Germline CDR1 is SGHTA and CDR2 is FQGNSA. CDR3 in amino acids: CASSQTSGENEQFF. CDR3 sequence (DNA): TGTGCCAGCAGTCAGACTAGCGGGGAGAATGAGCAGTTCTTC. Full variable domain (rest looked up from reference TRBV7-2 and TRBJ2-1): GAGVSQSPSNKVTEKGKDVELRCDPISGHTALYWYRQSLGQGLEFLIYFQGNSAPDKSGLPSDRFSAERTGGSVSTLTIQRTQQEDSAVYLCASSQTSGENEQFFGPGTRLTVL.

This clonotype has only a few counts. V gene TRBV12-3 or TRBV12-4 combines with J gene TRBJ1-5, with 9 positions matching TRBD1. Trimming cost V 5 bases and J 0 bases; bases outside gene matches: 2. CDR3 length equals 15 residues. The CDR3 is CASSRTGDSNQPQHF. For the CDR3, the DNA is TGTGCCAGCAGTCGGACAGGGGATAGCAATCAGCCCCAGCATTTT.

CDR3 nucleotides: TGTGCCACCATGGGACAGAGTGACACCGGGGAGCTGTTTTTT. This translates into CATMGQSDTGELFF. The chain employs TRBV24-1 and TRBJ2-2; 7 bases agree with TRBD1. CDR3 size: 14 residues. V was pared by 8 bases and J by 3 bases, with 5 bases of the junction left unmatched. In germline, CDR1 is KGHDR, CDR2 SFDVKD.

The chain couples TRBV20-1 to TRBJ1-2; D gene ambiguous. CDR1 and CDR2 (germline): DFQATT, SNEGSKA (reference sequence). Trimming shortened V by 3 bases and J by 12 bases, and 17 bases separated the two germline ends. The CDR3 has 12 amino acids. Here the CDR3 reads CSASKGQDGNTF. Written as DNA, the CDR3 is TGCAGTGCTAGCAAAGGTCAGGACGGAAACACCTTC.

The rearrangement links TRBV20-1 to TRBJ1-4, with 7 positions matching TRBD1. V gave up 6 bases and J gave up 6 bases; unmatched junction bases: 10. CDR3 length: 14 residues. CDR1 and CDR2 from the germline V gene are DFQATT and SNEGSKA (reference sequence). CDR3 region: CSARRVDRDEKLFF. For the CDR3, the DNA is TGCAGTGCAAGGAGGGTCGACAGGGATGAAAAACTGTTTTTT.

This clonotype was observed a handful of times. The J gene is TRBJ2-3, the V gene TRBV7-3; D is unresolved. The CDR3 is 14 amino acids. The V end lost 1 base, the J end lost 3 bases, and 8 bases lay between the germline ends. Germline V gene lookup returns CDR1 SGHTA and CDR2 FQGTGA. CDR3 amino acids: CASSLMGTTDTQYF. The CDR3 DNA reads TGTGCCAGCAGCTTAATGGGTACAACAGATACGCAGTATTTT.

For the CDR3, the DNA is TGTGCCAGCACGACAGGGACAGGTCTTCAAGAGACCCAGTACTTC. Protein product: CASTTGTGLQETQYF. The chain carries TRBV3-1 and TRBJ2-7; 8 bases agree with TRBD1. The J call may be incorrect, as the DNA end agrees better with TRBJ2-5. CDR1 is LGHDT and CDR2 is YNNKEL in the germline V gene (reference sequence). The CDR3 consists of 15 residues.

In this sample, this clonotype turned up a few times. V gene TRBV4-2 combines with J gene TRBJ2-5, with 9 nucleotides matching TRBD1. V trimming: 0 bases; J trimming: 7 bases; junction bases outside the gene matches: 3. This CDR3 is 14 amino acids long. The germline gives CDR1 LGHNA, CDR2 YNFKEQ. CDR3 region: CASSQEADRGTQYF. CDR3 nucleotide sequence: TGTGCCAGCAGCCAAGAGGCGGACAGGGGGACCCAGTACTTC.

The chain carries TRBV20-1 and TRBJ1-6, with TRBD1 identical over 8 bases. With V trimmed by 0 bases and J by 9 bases, 7 bases remained unmatched. The CDR3 contains 15 residues. Per the germline V gene, CDR1 is DFQATT and CDR2 is SNEGSKA (reference sequence). Here the CDR3 reads CSARDSGQGFSPLHF. CDR3 nucleotide sequence: TGCAGTGCTAGAGATTCAGGACAGGGTTTTTCACCCCTCCACTTT.

V usage is TRBV3-1 and J usage is TRBJ1-1, with TRBD1 matching over 9 bases. Germline CDR1 and CDR2: LGHDT and YNNKEL (reference sequence). V lost 11 bases, J lost 8 bases, and 9 bases stayed unmatched. The CDR3 is 12 residues long. DNA for the CDR3: TGTGCCGGCTCCAAAGGACAGGGGGAAGCTTTCTTT. Translated, it gives CAGSKGQGEAFF.

This chain connects TRBV4-1 to TRBJ2-5, with 9 nucleotides matching TRBD1. The DNA end favors TRBJ2-7, so the J call may be wrong. CDR1 is MGHRA, CDR2 YSYEKL, per germline. The CDR3 has 15 residues. The CDR3 sequence: CASSQGVGQGYEQYF. CDR3 DNA: TGCGCCAGCAGCCAAGGCGTCGGACAGGGGTACGAGCAGTACTTC.

V gene TRBV4-3 combines with J gene TRBJ2-3; D not certain. Trimming removed 2 bases from V and 2 bases from J, with 8 bases in between. The CDR3 is made up of 14 amino acids. Germline CDR1 is LGHNA and CDR2 is YSLEER. The CDR3 coding sequence is TGCGCCAGCAGCCAAAAAACAACCACAGATACGCAGTATTTT. This sequence encodes CASSQKTTTDTQYF.

The rearrangement joins TRBV20-1 to TRBJ2-3; 14 bases are shared with TRBD2. J gave up 1 base and V 6 bases, and 9 bases lay outside the gene matches. CDR1 DFQATT and CDR2 SNEGSKA come from the germline V gene (reference sequence). The CDR3 extends over 17 amino acids. The CDR3 nucleotides read TGCAGTGCCCCCCGGACTAGCGGGAGGCGGGGCACAGATACGCAGTATTTT. Its protein product is CSAPRTSGRRGTDTQYF.

This clonotype was counted only a few times. This chain connects TRBV29-1 to TRBJ2-1; no clear D gene. Germline CDR1 and CDR2: SQVTM and ANQGSEA. V lost 4 bases and J 5 bases, leaving 18 bases between the germline ends. The CDR3 runs to 15 residues. The CDR3 nucleotides are TGCAGCGTTGCCTTGGCGGTAGCTCCCAACAATGAGCAGTTCTTC. Translation gives CSVALAVAPNNEQFF.

The table lists this clonotype with a count of one. This chain's CDR3 is CASSVDSTNSYNEQFF. DNA of the CDR3: TGCGCCAGCAGCGTAGACTCCACGAACTCCTACAATGAGCAGTTCTTC. This rearrangement joins TRBV5-1 to TRBJ2-1; D not certain. Germline assignment: CDR1 SGHRS and CDR2 YFSETQ. Deletions cut 4 bases from V and 0 bases from J, with 14 bases between. The CDR3 has 16 amino acids.

The sample holds many counts of this clonotype. The chain uses TRBV7-9 and TRBJ2-1; TRBD2 agrees at 8 bases. The CDR3 spans 17 residues. CDR1 and CDR2 from the germline V gene are SEHNR and FQNEAQ (reference sequence). The junction had 11 bases not matched to a gene; V was cut back by 0 bases and J by 7 bases. The CDR3 bases are TGTGCCAGCAGCTTAGCGCGGGCTAGCGGGTTGAGGAATGAGCAGTTCTTC. Residues: CASSLARASGLRNEQFF.

This clonotype was counted once. The chain is built from TRBV7-2 and TRBJ1-3; tentative D call: TRBD1 (6 bases). V was cut by 0 bases and J by 8 bases, with 11 bases left in between. Germline CDR1 and CDR2: SGHTA and FQGNSA. The CDR3 is 14 residues long. The CDR3 region has the DNA TGTGCCAGCAGCTTAGCCCGGGGGGCGGACACCATATATTTT. It codes for CASSLARGADTIYF.

CDR3 coding DNA: TGCGCCAGCAGAGCGGGGCAGGAGATGGAGACCCAGTACTTC. It encodes CASRAGQEMETQYF. The chain uses TRBV5-1 and TRBJ2-5, with 7 bases lining up with TRBD2. The J segment lost 5 bases and the V segment lost 5 bases, leaving 9 bases of the junction unmatched. This CDR3 has 14 amino acids. Germline CDR1 and CDR2: SGHRS and YFSETQ.